The entry below gives a single T cell receptor (beta chain) sequence along with its context. Its antigen is unidentified. The ends lost 5 bases at V and 6 bases at J; junction bases unmatched: 5. This CDR3 has 13 amino acids. From germline, CDR1 is MNHEY and CDR2 SMNVEV (reference sequence). These data come from a study of cytomegalovirus exposure and HLA in healthy donors. Study background: One earlier analysis, a look at approximately 180 million T cells, found some 120 million unique TCR beta sequences.

Though probably carrying unrecorded immune exposures, donors were nominally healthy at sampling. Primers included in the PCR were 60 Vbeta and 13 Jbeta primers. Assay used: immunoSEQ multiplex PCR; TCRdb lists only in-frame clones, some missing. The sample includes 160,000 or so clones, around 64% of them seen just once. General study findings and limits: Common viral pathogens seemed to be connected with several of the most significant clusters, according to a later analysis.

The source is a woman in her twenties or thirties in good health and CMV-seronegative. The V gene is TRBV27, the J gene TRBJ2-3; 7 bases are shared with TRBD2. Sequenced: PBMCs. The CDR3 nucleotides are TGTGCCAGCAGTCCGGGGGGAAGGGATACGCAGTATTTT. Its protein is CASSPGGRDTQYF.